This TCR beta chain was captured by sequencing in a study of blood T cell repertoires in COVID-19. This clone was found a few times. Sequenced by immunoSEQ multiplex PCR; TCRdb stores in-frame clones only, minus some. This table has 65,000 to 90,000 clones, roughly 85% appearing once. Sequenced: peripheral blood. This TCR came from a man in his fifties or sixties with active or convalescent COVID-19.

The CDR3 sequence is CASSLTTGGTKTQYF. In DNA, the CDR3 is TGTGCCAGCTCCCTTACGACAGGGGGCACGAAGACCCAGTACTTC. The genes are TRBV18 and TRBJ2-5; TRBD1 agrees at 10 bases. This CDR3 spans 15 amino acids. J lost 6 bases, V lost 6 bases, and 10 bases had no gene match. CDR1 KGHSH and CDR2 LQKENI come from the germline V gene.